This TCR beta chain was sequenced for a study of blood T cell repertoires in COVID-19 (dated by TCRdb to 2020 to 2022). The study in broad terms: The collaborator samples originated in the United States, Italy and Spain and spanned the acute and convalescent phases of COVID-19. Where available, HLA class I and class II types were obtained from metadata supplied by the sample provider rather than from assay-based typing. The material from the prospective study consisted of cDNA or gDNA derived from T cells, B-cell-depleted T cells, or PBMCs. The repertoires were released in a freely available public database meant as a resource for research on the immune response to SARS-CoV-2. Deeply sampled blood TCRbeta repertoires from subjects exposed to, actively infected with, or recovered from COVID-19 were included in the dataset. A de-identified subject ID, COVID-19 status, age in years and sex were almost always included in the sample metadata. The samples were drawn from the first 160 participants of the ongoing ImmuneRACE study and from under 1,500 subjects provided by 6 global collaborators.

From the cysteine up to the phenylalanine, the CDR3 has a length of 13 residues. Only CDR3 DNA remains: 39 bases, in frame from the first base. In the germline V gene (reference sequence), CDR1 corresponds to LNHNV and CDR2 to YYDKDF. V is pruned by 3 bases and J by 6 bases, leaving 1 base of the junction without a gene match. The immunoSEQ Assay, a bias-controlled multiplex PCR, was used to amplify TCRbeta CDR3 regions from genomic DNA. Concerning the study's data processing: Within the assay, amplification of reference gene primers was used to estimate how many nucleated cells each sample contained. Sequence reads were collapsed and filtered to measure the absolute abundance of every unique TCRbeta CDR3 rearrangement. Productive Simpson clonality was computed per sample as the square root of Simpson's diversity index over productive rearrangements. The table was pulled from immuneACCESS by TCRdb, which kept in-frame rearrangements only. Such tables lose some clones; where checked, under half of the loss comes from unresolved V genes, and the rest has no known cause. V and J calls and clone size are given by that table; D and trimming were obtained from the DNA. This sample lists tens of thousands of clones; approximately 88% were detected once. Around a fifth of the sample is taken by the ten largest.

Whole blood was collected in K2EDTA tubes by collaborating institutions according to the institutions' own protocols. For TCRbeta analysis, collaborator samples were shipped as frozen whole blood, as isolated PBMCs, or as DNA extracted from either sample type. Overall study results and their limits: Clinical and demographic metadata were provided uncurated, with the amount varying by source and participant.

Comments on this clone: Its recognized antigen is unknown. No base quality values were provided; no much bigger clone lies one nucleotide off.

Specimen: peripheral blood. This sequence originates from an elderly woman with acute or convalescent COVID-19. In this chain, TRBV15 is recombined with TRBJ2-7, and 11 junctional nucleotides match TRBD1. CDR3 reads: CATSRGQGGEQYF. The nucleotides are TGTGCCACCAGCAGGGGACAGGGGGGCGAGCAGTACTTC.